This T cell receptor (beta chain) was recorded in a study of blood T cells in healthy people across ages. V was shortened by 1 base and J by 2 bases, with 12 bases between the two germline ends. CDR1 and CDR2 from the germline V gene are SGHVS and FNYEAQ. The CDR3 runs to 15 residues. Primed by a sample-barcoded 5' primer and a J-beta primer mix, a second PCR proceeded for roughly 7 to 11 cycles. TCRdb redid the calling of the 5' RACE reads with MiXCR, one entry per CDR3 protein. Seen here are some 1.1 million distinct CDR3 sequences, roughly two fifths observed once, and the top ten hold roughly 14%.

The gene calls are TRBV7-6 and TRBJ2-7; D possibly uses TRBD1 or TRBD2 (5 bases each). Sequenced input: blood. The TCR was taken from a man younger than 35 in good health. The CDR3 reads CASSLGRDAAYEQYF. CDR3 DNA sequence: TGTGCCAGCAGCTTAGGTCGGGACGCAGCCTACGAGCAGTACTTC.